What follows is one T cell receptor (beta chain) and its context. The antigen it recognizes is unknown. Nothing much larger sits one base from this clone, and base qualities are not available. These data belong to a study of CDR3 diversity in severe acne (dated by TCRdb to between 2019 and 2020). CDR1 WSHSY and CDR2 SAAADI are derived from the germline V gene. Trimming removed 7 bases from V and 3 bases from J, leaving 10 bases between the germline ends. There are 13 amino acids in the CDR3, from cysteine to phenylalanine inclusive. CDR3 DNA only is kept here, 39 bases in frame from base 1. Library generation was performed with PCR. The data were produced on an Illumina HiSeq 2000. TCRdb took the public reads, trimmed them with fastp at Q25, ran MiXCR for clone calling and kept in-frame beta chains. Identical CDR3 proteins give one entry, which carries the most common genes and DNA. Counted in this sample were over 100,000 distinct CDR3 sequences; 45% to 60% of them appeared once. Roughly 12% of the sample goes to the ten largest clones.

This clonotype was sampled from a male donor with acne. Recombination linked TRBV10-2 to TRBJ1-5; the D segment cannot be called with confidence. Sequenced material: blood. The CDR3 in this case is CASTQSLNQPQHF. The nucleotides are TGCGCCAGCACGCAGAGCCTCAATCAGCCCCAGCATTTT.